These T cell receptor beta chains were read from a single sample in a study of blood T cells in healthy people across ages. MiXCR, applied by TCRdb to the 5' RACE reads, yields one record per CDR3 protein. Of around 800,000 distinct CDR3 sequences in the sample, 35% to 50% were seen once. The specimen sequenced was blood. The receptors here all came from an elderly man in good health. Each CDR3 is given with its conserved first and last residue. Each record gives: V gene, J gene, CDR3 protein.

v_call: TRBV12-3/TRBV12-4; j_call: TRBJ2-5; cdr3_aa: CASSPGTSGRAVTETQYF
v_call: TRBV4-2; j_call: TRBJ2-7; cdr3_aa: CASSQDQSQLEQYF
v_call: TRBV5-1; j_call: TRBJ2-3; cdr3_aa: CASSFSGDGTDTQYF
v_call: TRBV27; j_call: TRBJ1-1; cdr3_aa: CASSLGQGYEAFF
v_call: TRBV29-1; j_call: TRBJ2-7; cdr3_aa: CSVLRGYEQYF
v_call: TRBV6-5; j_call: TRBJ2-4; cdr3_aa: CASSYWTGAKNIQYF
v_call: TRBV2; j_call: TRBJ1-4; cdr3_aa: CASRSSTGIEKLFF
v_call: TRBV9; j_call: TRBJ2-5; cdr3_aa: CASSVSVRETQYF
v_call: TRBV19; j_call: TRBJ1-1; cdr3_aa: CASSVTTEAFF
v_call: TRBV7-2; j_call: -; cdr3_aa: CASSLLRTQYF
v_call: TRBV28; j_call: TRBJ1-4; cdr3_aa: CATAALGEKLFF
v_call: TRBV6-1; j_call: TRBJ1-2; cdr3_aa: CASSEEDRQGYTF
v_call: TRBV20-1; j_call: TRBJ2-3; cdr3_aa: CSASDLATDTQYF
v_call: TRBV12-3/TRBV12-4; j_call: TRBJ2-7; cdr3_aa: CASRPSGTNYEQYF
v_call: TRBV10-3; j_call: TRBJ2-7; cdr3_aa: CATSTLTGYGEQYF
v_call: TRBV20-1; j_call: TRBJ1-5; cdr3_aa: CSASGRVDNQPRHF
v_call: TRBV20-1; j_call: TRBJ2-7; cdr3_aa: CSAPSAGSYEQYF
v_call: TRBV27; j_call: TRBJ2-1; cdr3_aa: CASSPTEAPLWEQFF
v_call: TRBV7-2; j_call: TRBJ2-1; cdr3_aa: CASSPTLDGLYQETQFF
v_call: TRBV18; j_call: TRBJ2-7; cdr3_aa: CASSTGTPFYEQYF
v_call: TRBV27; j_call: TRBJ1-1; cdr3_aa: CASSLNLGANTEAFF
v_call: TRBV6-9; j_call: TRBJ1-1; cdr3_aa: CASSRQGARTEAFF
v_call: TRBV11-2; j_call: TRBJ2-1; cdr3_aa: CASSLVTGYNEQFF
v_call: TRBV29-1; j_call: TRBJ2-3; cdr3_aa: CSVLIAGGGDTQYF
v_call: TRBV20-1; j_call: TRBJ2-7; cdr3_aa: CSARSAGTGVYEQYF
v_call: TRBV7-9; j_call: TRBJ2-6; cdr3_aa: CASSALAGGASGANVLTF
v_call: TRBV12-3/TRBV12-4; j_call: TRBJ1-6; cdr3_aa: CATGQGYSPLHF
v_call: TRBV20-1; j_call: TRBJ2-7; cdr3_aa: CSARVGSWTSPYEQYF
v_call: TRBV27; j_call: TRBJ2-2; cdr3_aa: CASSSGKWSGELFF
v_call: TRBV4-2; j_call: TRBJ2-3; cdr3_aa: CASSQSQALIGAQYF
v_call: TRBV9; j_call: TRBJ2-3; cdr3_aa: CASSVSALTDTQYF
v_call: TRBV29-1; j_call: -; cdr3_aa: CSVDYWRYNEQYF